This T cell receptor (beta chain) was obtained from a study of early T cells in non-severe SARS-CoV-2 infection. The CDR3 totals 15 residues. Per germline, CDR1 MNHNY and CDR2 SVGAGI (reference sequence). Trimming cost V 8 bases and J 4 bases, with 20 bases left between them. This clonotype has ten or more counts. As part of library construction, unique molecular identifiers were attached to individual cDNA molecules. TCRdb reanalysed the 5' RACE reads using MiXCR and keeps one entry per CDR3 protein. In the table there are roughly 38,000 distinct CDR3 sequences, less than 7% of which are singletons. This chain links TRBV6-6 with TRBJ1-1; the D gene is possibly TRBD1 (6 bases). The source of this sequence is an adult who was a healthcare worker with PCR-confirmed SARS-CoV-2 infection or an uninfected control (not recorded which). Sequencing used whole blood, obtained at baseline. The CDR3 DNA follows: TGTGCCAGCCTAAACAGGGCCTTGTTGGGCACTGAAGCTTTCTTT. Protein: CASLNRALLGTEAFF.